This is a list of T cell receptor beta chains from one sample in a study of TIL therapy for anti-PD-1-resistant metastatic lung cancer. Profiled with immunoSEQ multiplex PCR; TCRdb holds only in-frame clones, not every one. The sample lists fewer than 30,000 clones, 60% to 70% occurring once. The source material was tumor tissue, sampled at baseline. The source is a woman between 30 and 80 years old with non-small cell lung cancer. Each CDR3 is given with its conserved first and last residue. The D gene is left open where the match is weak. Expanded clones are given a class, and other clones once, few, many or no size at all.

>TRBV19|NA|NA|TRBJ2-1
TGTGCCAGTAGTATATTTATCATGAGGGACAATGAGCAGTTCTTC
CASSIFIMRDNEQFF
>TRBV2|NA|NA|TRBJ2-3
TGTGCCAGCAGTGAGGCAGATACGCAGTATTTT
CASSEADTQYF
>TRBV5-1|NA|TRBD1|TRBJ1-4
TGCGCCAGCAGCCAAACAGGGGGCCAAGGGGAAAAACTGTTTTTT
CASSQTGGQGEKLFF
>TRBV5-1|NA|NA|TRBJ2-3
TGCGCCAGCAGCTTGGCGGGAGCAGGAGGGACAGATACGCAGTATTTT
CASSLAGAGGTDTQYF
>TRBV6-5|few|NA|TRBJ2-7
TGTGCCAGCAGTTACTCGGGGGGGGCCCACGAGCAGTACTTC
CASSYSGGAHEQYF
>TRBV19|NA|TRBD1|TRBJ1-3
TGTGCCAGTATGGACAGGGGAAACACCATATATTTT
CASMDRGNTIYF
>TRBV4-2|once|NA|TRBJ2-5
TGTGCCAGCAGCCCTCGTCTAAGCGGATACCAAGAGACCCAGTACTTC
CASSPRLSGYQETQYF
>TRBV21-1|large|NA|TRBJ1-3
TGTGCCAGCAGGAGAGGCTCTGGAAACACCATATATTTT
CASRRGSGNTIYF
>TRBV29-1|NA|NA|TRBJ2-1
TGCAGCGTTGGGAGTTCCCCGGGGGAGCTATACAATGAGCAGTTCTTC
CSVGSSPGELYNEQFF
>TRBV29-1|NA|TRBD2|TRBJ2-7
TGCAGCGTTGGAGGGGGTGGCGGGAGGAGTCCCCCTCAGAACTTGGCGTTCGTCTACGAGCAGTACTTC
CSVGGGGGRSPPQNLAFVYEQYF
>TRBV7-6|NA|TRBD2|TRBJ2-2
TGTGCCAGCAGCTTATTACTAGCGGGGAACACCGGGGAGCTGTTTTTT
CASSLLLAGNTGELFF
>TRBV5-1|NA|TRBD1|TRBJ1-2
TGCGCCAGCAGCCGGGACAGCTCCTCTAACTATGGCTACACCTTC
CASSRDSSSNYGYTF
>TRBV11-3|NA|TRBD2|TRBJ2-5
TGTGCCAGCAGCCTAGCGGGTGGAGAGACCCAGTACTTC
CASSLAGGETQYF
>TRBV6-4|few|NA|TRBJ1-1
TGTGCCAGCAGTGACTCGAGCAGGGGCACTGAAGCTTTCTTT
CASSDSSRGTEAFF
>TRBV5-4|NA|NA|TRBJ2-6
TGTGCCAGCAGCGCCCGACAGGGAGGTGGGGCCAACGTCCTGACTTTC
CASSARQGGGANVLTF
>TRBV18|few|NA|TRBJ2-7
TGTGCCAGCTCACCTGACAGTAACTCCTACGAGCAGTACTTC
CASSPDSNSYEQYF
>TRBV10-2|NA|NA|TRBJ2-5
TGCGCCGCAGGGGGAGGGGGCTGGCAAGAGACCCAGTACTTC
CAAGGGGWQETQYF
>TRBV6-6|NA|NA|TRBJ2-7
TGTGCCACCCAGGGGAGCTCCTACGAGCAGTACTTC
CATQGSSYEQYF
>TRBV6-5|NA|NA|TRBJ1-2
TGTGCCAGCAGCCCCTCCCCGGGACACGGTGGCTACACCTTC
CASSPSPGHGGYTF
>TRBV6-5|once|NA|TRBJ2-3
TGTGCCAGCAAAAGTGTTTTTAGAGGCACAGATACGCAGTATTTT
CASKSVFRGTDTQYF
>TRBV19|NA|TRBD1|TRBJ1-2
TGTGCCAGTAGACAACGGGACAGTCCTAACTATGGCTACACCTTC
CASRQRDSPNYGYTF
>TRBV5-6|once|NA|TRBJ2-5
TGTGCCAGCAGCTTGGGAGGGGTAGAGACCCAGTACTTC
CASSLGGVETQYF
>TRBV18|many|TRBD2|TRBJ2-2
TGTGCCAGCTCACGGTGGGCAGCGGGAGACGGGGAGCTGTTTTTT
CASSRWAAGDGELFF
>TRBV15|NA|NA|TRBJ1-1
TGTGCCACCAGCAGAGATCGGACTGAAGCTTTCTTT
CATSRDRTEAFF
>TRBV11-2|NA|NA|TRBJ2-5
TGTGCCAGCAGCTTAGACGGACCAGCGGTCCAAGAGACCCAGTACTTC
CASSLDGPAVQETQYF
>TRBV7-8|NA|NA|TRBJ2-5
TGTGCCAGCAGCTTGGTACCGGAGGGGACCCAGTACTTC
CASSLVPEGTQYF
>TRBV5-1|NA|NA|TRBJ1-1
TGCGCCAGCAGCCGGGAGACGGGGAACACTGAAGCTTTCTTT
CASSRETGNTEAFF
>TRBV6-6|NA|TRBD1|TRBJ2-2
TGTGCCAGCTTTTCAGGGGGCGCTTCCGGGGAGCTGTTTTTT
CASFSGGASGELFF
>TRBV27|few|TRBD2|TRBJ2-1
TGTGCCAGCAGTCAACTAGCGGGAGTAGCTAATGAGCAGTTCTTC
CASSQLAGVANEQFF
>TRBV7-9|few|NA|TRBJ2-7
TGTGCCAGCAGCGACCGCAGAAACGAGCAGTACTTC
CASSDRRNEQYF
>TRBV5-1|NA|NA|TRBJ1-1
TGCGCCAGCAGCTTCGAGGGGATAAGGAACACTGAAGCTTTCTTT
CASSFEGIRNTEAFF
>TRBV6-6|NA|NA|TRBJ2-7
TGTGCCAGCAGTTACGGTCTCAGCTCCTACGAGCAGTACTTC
CASSYGLSSYEQYF
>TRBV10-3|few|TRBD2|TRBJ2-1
TGTGCCATCAGCGGACTAGTCAACAATGAGCAGTTCTTC
CAISGLVNNEQFF